This entry lists 22 T cell receptor beta chains sequenced from one sample in a study of regulatory T cells in long-lasting Graves disease. Building the TCR beta libraries relied on iRepertoire HTBI primers, and CDR3 regions underwent Arm-PCR. TCRdb reprocessed the multiplex PCR reads with MiXCR, giving one entry per CDR3 protein. Altogether hundreds of thousands of distinct CDR3 sequences are present, approximately 23% being singletons, with the ten largest covering around 14%. Specified time point: persistent/refractory GD, antithyroid drugs over 5 years with positive TRAb. Making the TCR library involved RNA that had been extracted from PBMCs. Sequencing was performed on peripheral blood mononuclear cells (PBMCs), taken when the disease was refractory, from a patient treated with antithyroid drugs. The source is a female donor with Graves disease.

This clonotype was detected a few times. The chain carries TRBV7-9 and TRBJ1-4, with D uncertain. V was clipped by 5 bases and J by 4 bases, with 17 bases between them. Per the germline V gene, CDR1 is SEHNR and CDR2 is FQNEAQ (reference sequence). CDR3 length: 16 residues. The CDR3 region is CASSPVEAARNEKLFF. DNA of the CDR3: TGTGCCAGCAGCCCCGTAGAAGCCGCCCGTAATGAAAAACTGTTTTTT.

The table lists this clonotype with many counts. This chain links TRBV6-1 with TRBJ2-5, with TRBD2 matching over 11 bases. This CDR3 spans 16 amino acids. The germline V gene has CDR1 MNHNS and CDR2 SASEGT. V lost 6 bases to trimming and J lost 1 base; unmatched junction nucleotides: 7. The CDR3 nucleotides read TGTGCCAGCAGACCGCTTCTAGCGGGGGGCCAAGAGACCCAGTACTTC. Its translation is CASRPLLAGGQETQYF.

V and J are TRBV5-1 and TRBJ1-3; D call uncertain. Germline-derived CDR1 and CDR2 are SGHRS and YFSETQ. CDR3 size: 15 residues. The V end lost 4 bases, the J end lost 0 bases, and 11 bases lay between the germline ends. The chain's CDR3 is CASSPPIDSGNTIYF. The CDR3, as DNA: TGCGCCAGCAGCCCCCCCATTGACTCTGGAAACACCATATATTTT.

This clonotype occurred many times. The DNA of the CDR3 is TGTGCCACCAGCAGGGCGACACAGGGTGGGAGGGAGACCCAGTACTTC. Translated, it gives CATSRATQGGRETQYF. The chain is built from TRBV15 and TRBJ2-5; either TRBD1 or TRBD2 may fit D (6 bases each). Germline-derived CDR1 and CDR2 are LNHNV and YYDKDF (reference sequence). This CDR3 is 16 amino acids long. V shed 3 bases and J shed 5 bases, with 19 bases lying between them.

The chain carries TRBV2 and TRBJ2-6; no clear D. CDR1 and CDR2 (germline): SNHLY, FYNNEI. The CDR3 contains 19 residues. V lost 2 bases to trimming and J lost 3 bases, with 20 bases between them. The CDR3: CASSERTGVLSGGANVLTF. CDR3 nucleotide sequence: TGTGCCAGCAGTGAAAGGACGGGTGTGCTCTCGGGTGGGGCCAACGTCCTGACTTTC.

There are many counts of this clonotype. This chain connects TRBV7-9 to TRBJ1-2; tentative D call: TRBD1 (5 bases). The CDR3 sequence is 15 residues long. V lost 6 bases and J lost 1, with 15 bases in between. Per the germline V gene, CDR1 is SEHNR and CDR2 is FQNEAQ (reference sequence). Here the CDR3 DNA reads TGTGCCAGCAGTTCCCCCGGGACGGTTAACTATGGCTACACCTTC. Translated, it gives CASSSPGTVNYGYTF.

Details on this clonotype: This sequence may be a read error, since a much larger clone differs from it by one base. The V gene is TRBV2, the J gene TRBJ1-5; no firm D call. Per the germline V gene, CDR1 is SNHLY and CDR2 is FYNNEI. The CDR3 is 15 amino acids. The CDR3: CTSSFIAGNNQPQHF. The CDR3 DNA sequence: TGTACCAGCAGCTTCATTGCCGGTAACAATCAGCCCCAGCATTTT.

This clonotype has more than one count but fewer than ten. The gene calls are TRBV20-1 and TRBJ2-4; tentative D call: TRBD2 (6 bases). In germline, CDR1 is DFQATT, CDR2 SNEGSKA (reference sequence). This CDR3 is built from 12 residues. Trimming shortened V by 3 bases and J by 9 bases, and 12 bases separated the two germline ends. The CDR3 loop reads CSARWQGGIQYF. In nucleotides, the CDR3 is TGCAGTGCTAGGTGGCAGGGAGGCATTCAGTACTTC.

V usage is TRBV29-1 and J usage is TRBJ1-2; D gene uncertain. Per the germline V gene, CDR1 is SQVTM and CDR2 is ANQGSEA. V lost 4 bases, J lost 4 bases, and 16 bases lay in between. The CDR3 spans 14 residues. The CDR3 sequence is CSVGGGSISYGYTF. CDR3 DNA: TGCAGCGTTGGCGGTGGGTCGATCAGCTATGGCTACACCTTC.

The chain employs TRBV11-2 and TRBJ2-6, with a weak D call TRBD1 (5 bases). In germline, CDR1 is SGHAT, CDR2 FQNNGV. V lost 5 bases and J lost 4, with 27 bases in between. The CDR3 is 20 residues long. CDR3 DNA: TGTGCCAGCAGCACCCAGGGCCAGACACTTGCCTCAGGCGGGGCCAACGTCCTGACTTTC. Its translation is CASSTQGQTLASGGANVLTF. The entire variable domain, with the rest obtained from reference TRBV11-2 and TRBJ2-6, is as follows: EAGVAQSPRYKIIEKRQSVAFWCNPISGHATLYWYQQILGQGPKLLIQFQNNGVVDDSQLPKDRFSAERLKGVDSTLKIQPAKLEDSAVYLCASSTQGQTLASGGANVLTFGAGSRLTVL.

The rearrangement uses TRBV7-8 and TRBJ1-1, with D possibly being TRBD1 (5 bases). CDR3 length: 15 residues. Germline V gene lookup returns CDR1 SGHVS and CDR2 FQNEAQ. V lost 10 bases and J 4 bases, leaving 22 bases between the germline ends. The CDR3 region has the DNA TGTGCCACTTCGCGAGGGGCCGCGGGGGGCACTGAAGCTTTCTTT. This translates into CATSRGAAGGTEAFF.

In regard to this clonotype: A much larger clone differs by one base, so this may be a read error. The conserved closing phenylalanine or tryptophan is absent in this CDR3, likely reflecting a read error. The chain is built from TRBV6-9 and TRBJ2-7; D may be TRBD1 (6 bases). This CDR3 spans 15 amino acids. CDR1 MNHGY and CDR2 SVAAGI come from the germline V gene. Between the trimmed V and J ends, which lost 3 bases and 0 bases, there was a span of 12 bases. CDR3 in DNA: TGTGCCAGCAGTTACGGGACACCACCCTCCTACGAGCAGTACTCC. This gives the protein CASSYGTPPSYEQYS.

This clonotype has ten or more counts. The gene calls are TRBV11-1 and TRBJ1-5; the D gene is possibly TRBD1 (5 bases). The CDR3 has 14 amino acids. Germline assignment: CDR1 SGHAT and CDR2 FQDESV (reference sequence). Trimming removed 5 bases at V and 2 bases at J, with 10 bases between. Here the CDR3 DNA reads TGTGCCAGCAGCCAAGGGGACCGCAATCAGCCCCAGCATTTT. Residues: CASSQGDRNQPQHF.

This chain links TRBV6-5 with TRBJ2-3; D gene unclear. Germline V gives CDR1 MNHEY, CDR2 SVGAGI. The V and J ends lost 4 bases and 4 bases respectively, with 12 bases between them. The CDR3 is 14 amino acids. The CDR3 loop is CASSSRMVPDTQYF. DNA of the CDR3: TGTGCCAGCAGTTCGAGAATGGTGCCAGATACGCAGTATTTT.

The chain uses TRBV7-2 and TRBJ1-5; D is undetermined. The germline gives CDR1 SGHTA, CDR2 FQGNSA. V lost 5 bases and J lost 7, with 15 bases in between. The CDR3 runs 14 residues. The CDR3 spells CASSPRAEMQPQHF. CDR3 nucleotide sequence: TGTGCCAGCAGCCCGCGGGCAGAAATGCAGCCCCAGCATTTT.

A few counts support this clonotype. The chain recombines TRBV12-3 or TRBV12-4 with TRBJ2-2, with no clear D. The length of the CDR3 is 12 residues. The germline V and J ends were trimmed by 3 bases and 7 bases, with 6 bases remaining between them. The CDR3 here is CASSLPNGELFF. The CDR3 coding sequence is TGTGCCAGCAGTTTGCCCAACGGGGAGCTGTTTTTT.

With respect to this clonotype: A read error may explain this, as a much larger clone is one base away. The chain combines TRBV20-1 with TRBJ1-1; possible D gene TRBD1, 6 bases. Germline-derived CDR1 and CDR2 are DFQATT and SNEGSKA (reference sequence). The CDR3 is 15 amino acids. The CDR3 DNA is TGCAGTGTTAGAGTGGGAGGACAGATGAACACTGAAGCTTTCTTT. The encoded protein is CSVRVGGQMNTEAFF.

CDR3 protein: CASSIEAGMNTEAFF. DNA for the CDR3: TGTGCCAGTAGTATAGAGGCGGGAATGAACACTGAAGCTTTCTTT. The rearrangement uses TRBV19 and TRBJ1-1; D is uncertain. Germline lookup yields CDR1 LNHDA and CDR2 SQIVND (reference sequence). The V gene lost 0 bases and the J gene lost 0 bases, with 8 bases spanning the gap. The CDR3 is 15 amino acids. Looking up the rest from reference TRBV19 and TRBJ1-1 gives the full variable domain: DGGITQSPKYLFRKEGQNVTLSCEQNLNHDAMYWYRQDPGQGLRLIYYSQIVNDFQKGDIAEGYSVSREKKESFPLTVTSAQKNPTAFYLCASSIEAGMNTEAFFGQGTRLTVV.

The chain couples TRBV20-1 to TRBJ2-5; D perhaps matches TRBD2 (5 bases). Germline values: CDR1 DFQATT, CDR2 SNEGSKA (reference sequence). V was pared by 7 bases and J by 9 bases, with 21 bases between. This CDR3 is 13 amino acids long. CDR3 bases: TGCAGTGGATGGAATATGCGGTCCGGGGCCCAGTACTTC. Translated: CSGWNMRSGAQYF.

Only a few counts were recorded for this clonotype. The chain carries TRBV2 and TRBJ2-6; D perhaps matches TRBD2 (6 bases). CDR3 size: 13 residues. Germline V gives CDR1 SNHLY, CDR2 FYNNEI. Deletions cut 8 bases from V and 4 bases from J, with 9 bases between. The CDR3 sequence: CASAAGGANVLTF. DNA for the CDR3: TGTGCCAGCGCGGCGGGGGGGGCCAACGTCCTGACTTTC.

This clonotype was detected many times. This chain uses TRBV30 with TRBJ1-6, with D possibly matching TRBD1 (5 bases). CDR3 size: 13 residues. From germline, CDR1 is GTSNPN and CDR2 SVGIG (reference sequence). V was shortened by 1 base and J by 14 bases, with 15 bases between the two germline ends. The CDR3 DNA is TGTGCCTGGAGTGCAGGGAGGGCCATCACCCTCCACTTT. Protein product: CAWSAGRAITLHF.

This clonotype occurred many times. The gene calls are TRBV12-3 or TRBV12-4 and TRBJ1-2, with D maybe TRBD1 (6 bases). Trimming pared 6 bases from V and 2 bases from J, leaving 10 bases between. The CDR3 has 13 amino acids. Here the CDR3 reads CASSTRGNYGYTF. The CDR3 DNA follows: TGTGCCAGCAGCACCAGGGGCAACTATGGCTACACCTTC.